This T cell receptor beta chain was documented in a study of T cell responses to AZD1222 COVID-19 vaccine. The sample holds one count of this clone. The antigen remains unidentified. Findings and limits, study-wide: The reported proportion of spike-specific TCRs targeting unmutated variant regions was nearly half.

Here immunoSEQ multiplex PCR was the method, and the copy in TCRdb shows in-frame clones only, minus some. The sample has 110,000 or so clones, more than 75% seen once. The CDR3 length is 14 residues. Germline trimming cut 8 bases from V and 9 bases from J; bases unmatched to any gene: 13. Germline V gene sequence: CDR1 SQVTM, CDR2 ANQGSEA. The rearrangement joins TRBV29-1 to TRBJ2-1, with 10 bases identical to TRBD2. This material consisted of peripheral blood, taken on day 0 of AZD1222 vaccination. This clonotype originated in an adult in good health. CDR3: CSSRTGTSEPEQFF. The CDR3 DNA reads as TGCAGCTCTCGCACCGGGACTAGCGAGCCTGAGCAGTTCTTC.